This entry is about one TCR beta chain. What it binds is unknown. Sequenced by immunoSEQ multiplex PCR; TCRdb stores in-frame clones only, minus some. The data show roughly 350,000 clones, around 86% seen once. Deletions cut 7 bases from V and 7 bases from J, with 14 bases between. Per the germline V gene, CDR1 is SGHTA and CDR2 is FQGNSA. The CDR3 loop spans 14 amino acids. Treatment meaning: about 20 received Ad26.COV2.S at low or high dose, single or two shots; about 5 received placebo; per-sample allocation not given. At day 63 after the first vaccine or placebo injection, samples were drawn. The data were taken from a study of Ad26.COV2.S vaccination and SARS-CoV-2 variants. The wider study: Vaccine-arm donor from the placebo-controlled COV1001 Ad26.COV2.S trial. Study conclusions and caveats: Quantification of TCR breadth and depth may have yielded underestimates of total T cell responses.

The gene calls are TRBV7-2 and TRBJ1-6; D might be TRBD1 (6 bases). The material sequenced was peripheral blood, taken in a trial of Ad26.COV2.S vaccine versus placebo. This receptor was taken from a person aged 18-65 years who received the Ad26.COV2.S COVID-19 vaccine or a placebo. CDR3 loop: CASTRGQPNSPLHF. The CDR3 nucleotides are TGTGCCAGCACCCGCGGACAGCCCAATTCACCCCTCCACTTT.